The rows below give T cell receptor beta chains drawn from one sample of a study of control samples from healthy donors and cancer patients. Clones were sequenced by immunoSEQ multiplex PCR, and TCRdb holds only the in-frame ones, with some missing. The table lists about 73,000 clones, approximately 89% of them singletons, with 15% to 20% in the top ten. Input material: PBMCs. Source of these receptors: a man in his fifties or sixties with lung cancer. Both conserved end residues are part of each CDR3. D genes are given only for firm matches. Clone size is given for some rows only: seen once, a few or many times, or a class if the clone is expanded.

CDR3 protein,CDR3 DNA,D gene,J gene,clone size,V gene
CASSLIKGGNYGYTF,TGTGCCAGCAGCTTAATAAAAGGGGGGAACTATGGCTACACCTTC,-,TRBJ1-2,-,TRBV7-8
CASSLDLLWAVGKGEQYF,TGTGCCAGCAGCTTGGATTTGTTGTGGGCCGTGGGCAAAGGCGAGCAGTACTTC,-,TRBJ2-7,once,TRBV5-5
CASSPGTGGMSNQPQHF,TGTGCCAGCAGCCCCGGGACAGGGGGCATGAGCAATCAGCCCCAGCATTTT,TRBD1,TRBJ1-5,-,TRBV5-8
CSALGGKSGDIQYF,TGCAGCGCCCTCGGGGGAAAGTCGGGGGACATTCAGTACTTC,-,TRBJ2-4,-,TRBV29-1
CASSPLFGAQGTIYF,TGTGCCAGCAGCCCTTTATTCGGGGCCCAGGGCACCATATATTTT,-,TRBJ1-3,-,TRBV27
CASSPDRGLRPLHF,TGTGCCAGCTCACCGGACAGGGGGCTTCGACCCCTCCACTTT,TRBD1,TRBJ1-6,-,TRBV18
CASVGQGAGNTIYF,TGTGCCAGTGTGGGACAGGGAGCTGGAAACACCATATATTTT,TRBD1,TRBJ1-3,once,TRBV19
CASRGQGNSPLHF,TGTGCCAGCAGGGGACAGGGTAATTCACCCCTCCACTTT,TRBD1,TRBJ1-6,-,TRBV5-5
CASSQPGQTNTEAFF,TGTGCCAGCAGCCAACCGGGACAGACGAACACTGAAGCTTTCTTT,TRBD1,TRBJ1-1,-,TRBV4-2
CASSQGLPSGETQYF,TGTGCCAGCAGCCAAGGTCTCCCCTCCGGAGAGACCCAGTACTTC,-,TRBJ2-5,-,TRBV4-2
CASSSYRLTYEQYF,TGTGCCAGCAGCTCGTACAGGCTGACCTACGAGCAGTACTTC,-,TRBJ2-7,-,TRBV11-2
CASSLAVGSGANVLTF,TGCGCCAGCAGCTTGGCCGTGGGCTCTGGGGCCAACGTCCTGACTTTC,-,TRBJ2-6,-,TRBV5-1
CASSLRWDRGQGYTF,TGCGCCAGCAGCTTGCGATGGGACAGGGGACAAGGCTACACCTTC,TRBD1,TRBJ1-2,-,TRBV5-1